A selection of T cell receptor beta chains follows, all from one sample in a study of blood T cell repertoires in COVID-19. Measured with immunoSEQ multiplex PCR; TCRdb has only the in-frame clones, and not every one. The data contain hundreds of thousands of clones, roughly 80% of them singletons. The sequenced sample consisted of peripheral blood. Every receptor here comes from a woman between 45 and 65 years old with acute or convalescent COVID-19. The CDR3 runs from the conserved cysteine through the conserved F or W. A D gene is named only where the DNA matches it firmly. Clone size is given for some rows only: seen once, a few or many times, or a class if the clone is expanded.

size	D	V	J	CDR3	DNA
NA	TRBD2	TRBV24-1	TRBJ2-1	CATSLPGLAGGGNEQFF	TGTGCCACCAGCCTCCCGGGACTAGCGGGAGGTGGTAATGAGCAGTTCTTC
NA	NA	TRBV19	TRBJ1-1	CASSIGGNTEAFF	TGTGCCAGTAGTATAGGAGGGAACACTGAAGCTTTCTTT
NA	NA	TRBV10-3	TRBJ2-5	CANRTAEETQYF	TGTGCCAACAGGACAGCCGAAGAGACCCAGTACTTC
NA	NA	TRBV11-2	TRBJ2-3	CASSLVFRTYTDTQYF	TGTGCCAGCAGCTTAGTTTTTCGGACATACACAGATACGCAGTATTTT
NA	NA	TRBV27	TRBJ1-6	CASSLGGGVYNSPLHF	TGTGCCAGCAGTTTAGGGGGAGGGGTCTATAATTCACCCCTCCACTTT
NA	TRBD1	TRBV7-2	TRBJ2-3	CASSDRGSPDTQYF	TGTGCCAGCAGCGACAGGGGTTCGCCAGATACGCAGTATTTT
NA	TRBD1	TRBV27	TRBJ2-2	CASSLSPRTGNTGELFF	TGTGCCAGCAGTTTATCGCCCCGGACAGGGAACACCGGGGAGCTGTTTTTT
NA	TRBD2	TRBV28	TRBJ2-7	CASSRPGLADEQYF	TGTGCCAGCAGTCGACCTGGACTAGCGGACGAGCAGTACTTC
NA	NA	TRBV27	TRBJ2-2	CASRGNGQGGELFF	TGTGCCAGCAGAGGGAATGGACAAGGCGGGGAGCTGTTTTTT
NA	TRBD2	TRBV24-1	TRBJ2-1	CATSETGLAGWDEQFF	TGTGCCACCAGTGAAACCGGACTAGCGGGGTGGGATGAGCAGTTCTTC
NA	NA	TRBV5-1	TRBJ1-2	CASSHQYDRRRGNYGYTF	TGCGCCAGCAGCCATCAATACGACAGGAGACGAGGGAACTATGGCTACACCTTC
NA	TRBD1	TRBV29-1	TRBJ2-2	CSVVGQGNTGELFF	TGCAGCGTTGTTGGACAGGGAAACACCGGGGAGCTGTTTTTT
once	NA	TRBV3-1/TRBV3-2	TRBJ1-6	CASSDPGQRSPLHF	TGTGCCAGCAGTGATCCGGGACAACGCTCACCCCTCCACTTT
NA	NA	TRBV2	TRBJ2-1	CASTVVNEQFF	TGTGCCAGCACAGTTGTCAATGAGCAGTTCTTC
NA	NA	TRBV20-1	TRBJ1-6	CSASLAPRQIF	TGCAGTGCTAGTCTCGCCCCTAGACAGATTTTT
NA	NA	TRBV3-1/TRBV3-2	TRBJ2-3	CASTSGGGRADTQYF	TGTGCCAGCACTTCGGGAGGGGGCCGGGCAGATACGCAGTATTTT
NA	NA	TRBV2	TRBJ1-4	CASGNRLNEKLFF	TGTGCCAGCGGTAACAGGCTTAATGAAAAACTGTTTTTT
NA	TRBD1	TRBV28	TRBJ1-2	CASSPPGGQGHSGYTF	TGTGCCAGCAGCCCCCCCGGGGGACAGGGGCATAGTGGCTACACCTTC
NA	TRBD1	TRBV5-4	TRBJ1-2	CASSGVGQGNYGYTF	TGTGCCAGCAGCGGGGTGGGACAGGGAAACTATGGCTACACCTTC
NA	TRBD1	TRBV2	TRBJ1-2	CASSGSDRGNGYTF	TGTGCCAGCAGTGGATCGGACAGGGGTAATGGCTACACCTTC
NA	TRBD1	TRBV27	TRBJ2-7	CASSLNGQRDRAYEQYF	TGTGCCAGCAGTTTAAATGGCCAGCGGGACAGGGCCTACGAGCAGTACTTC
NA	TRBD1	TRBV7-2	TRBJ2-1	CASSINRGLQFF	TGTGCCAGCAGCATAAACAGGGGCTTGCAGTTCTTC
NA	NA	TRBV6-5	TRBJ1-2	CASSYSGGRGYTF	TGTGCCAGCAGTTACTCTGGGGGCAGGGGCTACACCTTC
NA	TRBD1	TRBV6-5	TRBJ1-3	CASSPRTGSGNTIYF	TGTGCCAGCAGTCCCCGGACAGGCTCTGGAAACACCATATATTTT
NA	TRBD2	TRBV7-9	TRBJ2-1	CASSSSGRAYSEQFF	TGTGCCAGCAGCTCTAGCGGGAGGGCCTACAGTGAGCAGTTCTTC
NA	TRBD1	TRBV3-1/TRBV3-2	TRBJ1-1	CASSRVDRHTEAFF	TGTGCCAGCAGCCGAGTGGACAGGCACACTGAAGCTTTCTTT
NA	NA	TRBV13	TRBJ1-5	CASSLAGVGPQHF	TGTGCCAGCAGCTTAGCAGGGGTTGGGCCCCAGCATTTT
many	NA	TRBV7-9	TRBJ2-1	CASSKTGSYNEQFF	TGTGCCAGCAGCAAAACAGGGTCCTACAATGAGCAGTTCTTC
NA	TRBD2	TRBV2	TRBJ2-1	CASSRTSGSYNEQFF	TGTGCCAGCAGTCGGACTAGCGGCTCCTACAATGAGCAGTTCTTC
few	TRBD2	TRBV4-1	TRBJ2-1	CASSPVRPSGSNEQFF	TGCGCCAGCAGCCCAGTAAGGCCTAGCGGGAGCAATGAGCAGTTCTTC
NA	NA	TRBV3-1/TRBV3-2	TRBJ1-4	CASSQDWNRENEKLFF	TGTGCCAGCAGCCAAGATTGGAACAGGGAAAATGAAAAACTGTTTTTT
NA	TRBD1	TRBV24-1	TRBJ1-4	CATSDSSGTGGEKLFF	TGTGCCACCAGTGATTCATCCGGGACAGGGGGCGAAAAACTGTTTTTT
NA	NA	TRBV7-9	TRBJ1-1	CASRLAGRGTEAFF	TGTGCCAGCAGGCTAGCCGGGAGGGGAACTGAAGCTTTCTTT
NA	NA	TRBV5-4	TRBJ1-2	CASSLPAGRSGGYTF	TGTGCCAGCAGCTTGCCTGCCGGTCGTAGCGGGGGCTACACCTTC
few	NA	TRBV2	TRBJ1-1	CASSEREVGNTEAFF	TGTGCCAGCAGTGAACGGGAAGTTGGGAACACTGAAGCTTTCTTT
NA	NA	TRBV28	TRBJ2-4	CASSSIRGPAKNIQYF	TGTGCCAGCAGTTCGATAAGGGGTCCCGCCAAAAACATTCAGTACTTC
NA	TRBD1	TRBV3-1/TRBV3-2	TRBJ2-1	CASSQGGTGQYEQFF	TGTGCCAGCAGCCAAGGCGGGACAGGCCAGTATGAGCAGTTCTTC
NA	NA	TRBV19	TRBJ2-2	CATWSYDTGELFF	TGTGCCACCTGGTCCTACGACACCGGGGAGCTGTTTTTT
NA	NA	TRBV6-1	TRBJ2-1	CASSEVRGTYNEQFF	TGTGCCAGCAGTGAAGTACGGGGAACCTACAATGAGCAGTTCTTC
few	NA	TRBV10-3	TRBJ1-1	CAISEIRNTEAFF	TGTGCCATCAGTGAGATCAGGAACACTGAAGCTTTCTTT
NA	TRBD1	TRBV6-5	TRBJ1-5	CASSSLDRGQPQHF	TGTGCCAGCAGTTCGCTGGACAGGGGTCAGCCCCAGCATTTT
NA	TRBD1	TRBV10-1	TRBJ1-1	CAILKRQGPGVNTEAFF	TGCGCCATCTTGAAGAGACAGGGTCCCGGGGTGAACACTGAAGCTTTCTTT
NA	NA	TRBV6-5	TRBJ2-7	CASRTPGLSSYEQYF	TGTGCCAGCAGGACGCCGGGTCTCAGCTCCTACGAGCAGTACTTC
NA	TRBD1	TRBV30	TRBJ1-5	CAWGTGGGPLQPQHF	TGTGCCTGGGGGACAGGGGGTGGACCACTTCAGCCCCAGCATTTT
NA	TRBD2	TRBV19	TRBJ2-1	CASRPVLAGGYNEQFF	TGTGCCAGTAGACCTGTACTAGCGGGGGGCTACAATGAGCAGTTCTTC
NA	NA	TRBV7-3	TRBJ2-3	CASSLTPNGADTQYF	TGTGCCAGCAGCCTAACGCCCAATGGAGCGGATACGCAGTATTTT
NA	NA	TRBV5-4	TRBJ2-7	CASSLAYLQEQYF	TGTGCCAGCAGCTTGGCCTACCTCCAAGAGCAGTACTTC
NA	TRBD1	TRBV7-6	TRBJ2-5	CASSLNEQGWETQYF	TGTGCCAGCAGCTTGAATGAACAGGGGTGGGAGACCCAGTACTTC
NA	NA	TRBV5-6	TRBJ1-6	CASSGESRPLSPLHF	TGTGCCAGCAGCGGTGAGTCGCGGCCCCTTTCACCCCTCCACTTT
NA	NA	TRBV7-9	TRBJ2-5	CASSLGQGMETQYF	TGTGCCAGCAGCTTGGGGCAGGGGATGGAGACCCAGTACTTC
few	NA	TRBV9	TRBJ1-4	CASSASGDEKLFF	TGTGCCAGCAGCGCCTCAGGGGATGAAAAACTGTTTTTT
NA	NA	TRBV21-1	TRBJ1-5	CASSKLQGPNQPQHF	TGTGCCAGCAGCAAATTACAGGGCCCCAATCAGCCCCAGCATTTT
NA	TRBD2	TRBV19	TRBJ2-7	CASSIMAGAYEQYF	TGTGCCAGTAGTATAATGGCGGGAGCTTACGAGCAGTACTTC
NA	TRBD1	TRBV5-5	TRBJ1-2	CASSRSERDSFNYGYTF	TGTGCCAGCAGCCGAAGCGAACGGGACAGCTTTAACTATGGCTACACCTTC
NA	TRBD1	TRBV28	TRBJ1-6	CASSKPGQGAPRALHF	TGTGCCAGCAGTAAACCGGGACAGGGGGCGCCGCGGGCCCTCCACTTT
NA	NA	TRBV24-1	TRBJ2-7	CATSDAYEQYF	TGTGCCACCAGTGATGCGTACGAGCAGTACTTC
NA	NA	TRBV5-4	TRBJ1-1	CASSLDAHGRTEAFF	TGTGCCAGCAGCTTGGATGCCCACGGTAGAACTGAAGCTTTCTTT
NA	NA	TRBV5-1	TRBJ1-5	CASSLRWGDSNQPQHF	TGCGCCAGCAGCTTGAGGTGGGGGGATAGCAATCAGCCCCAGCATTTT
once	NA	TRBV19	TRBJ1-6	CASSIQPMRSSPLHF	TGTGCCAGTAGTATACAGCCAATGAGGAGTTCACCCCTCCACTTT
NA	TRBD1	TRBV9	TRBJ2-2	CASSGGQGAGTGELFF	TGTGCCAGCAGCGGCGGACAGGGGGCGGGAACCGGGGAGCTGTTTTTT